This TCR beta chain was identified in a study of T-cell reconstitution after alpha-beta-depleted transplantation in children. General study points: Expanded graft clones numbering several hundred reportedly gave rise to alpha-beta T cells about two months after transplant.

The CDR3 is 15 residues long. The germline V gene has CDR1 SGHNT and CDR2 YYREEE (reference sequence). Trimming removed 4 bases from V and 4 bases from J, with 15 bases in between. Researchers prepared the TCRbeta library using unique molecular identifiers, the study reports. TCRdb ran MiXCR on the PCR reads and lists one entry per CDR3 protein. The table shows fewer than 250,000 distinct CDR3 sequences, with approximately 17% occurring only once. In its sample, this clonotype was seen a few times. What it recognizes is unknown. The sample here was PBMCs, mostly from graft donor cells, taken 360 days after TCRalphabeta/CD19-depleted stem cell transplant. The chain has TRBV5-4 and TRBJ1-5; unclear D gene. The sequence derives from a male patient aged 2 to 10 who had a stem cell transplant for acute lymphoblastic leukemia, so the T cells may come from the graft donor. In nucleotides, the CDR3 is TGTGCCAGCAGCCCCGGCAATGGAGGTAATCAGCCCCAGCATTTT. It codes for CASSPGNGGNQPQHF.